The text below deals with one T cell receptor beta chain. The table lists this clone with a count of one. Its antigen is not yet known. Base qualities are missing; no much larger clone stands one base away. V is pared back by 3 bases and J by 0 bases, with 0 bases lying between the germline termini. Via the germline V gene (reference sequence), CDR1 is LNHNV and CDR2 YYDKDF. From cysteine to phenylalanine, the CDR3 is 11 amino acids long. CDR3 DNA is the only sequence kept; it has 33 bases, read in frame from the first base. The data belong to a study of siplizumab effects on memory and regulatory T cells (dated by TCRdb to about 2019). About the full investigation: The effect of the anti-CD2 antibody siplizumab on alloreactive T-cell subsets was examined in allogeneic mixed lymphocyte reactions constructed from human PBMCs.

Study-wide conclusions, independent of this receptor: Because sequences at frequencies below about 10^-5 were poorly captured, only a minor fraction of alloreactive clones could be mapped back to unstimulated subsets. Siplizumab significantly lowered the cumulative frequency of alloreactive sequences that could be traced to unstimulated CD4+ memory T cells. A naive or memory phenotype could not be assigned to roughly 75-95% of proliferating CD4+ or CD8+ clones. Whether proliferating Tregs from siplizumab cultures were suppressive was not functionally confirmed. Unstimulated naive T cells appeared to be more diverse than memory T cells, and naive cells seemed to make a substantial contribution to the alloresponse. In reactions with siplizumab, an average of approximately 69% of mappable alloreactive CD4+ clones were Treg-derived, compared with 25% to 30% in control reactions.

The library was generated by the immunoSEQ multiplex PCR assay. Each sample had 90,000 to 100,000 TCR templates assayed by the deep sequencing platform. Genomic DNA extracted from sorted T cells was used for TCRbeta CDR3 sequencing. On the authors' methods: The R programming language was used for clonal analysis of TCRbeta CDR3 data. Comparing unstimulated samples against CFSE-low samples taken after the reaction was how alloreactive CD4+ and CD8+ clones were defined. Regulatory or non-regulatory origin was assigned to alloreactive CD4+ clones by matching of sequences to sorted unstimulated Treg and non-Treg repertoires. The table comes from immuneACCESS by way of TCRdb, which keeps in-frame sequences with V and J called. Part of the clones is missing from these tables; in studies checked, under half for an unresolved V gene and the rest for unknown reasons. That table furnishes V, J and clone size, whereas the DNA furnished D and trimming. The sample yields about 72,000 clones; roughly 89% were counted once. The ten biggest clones cover about 27% of the sample.

Sorted unstimulated T cells and proliferating T cells recovered from mixed lymphocyte reactions were subjected to TCRbeta CDR3 sequencing. Fresh whole blood from ten HLA-typed healthy donors served as the source for isolating PBMCs. Specimen: CD8+ T cells sorted from blood. This clonotype originated in a human donor in good health. The chain is made from TRBV15 and TRBJ2-7, with no confidently assigned D gene. In nucleotides, the sequence is TGTGCCACCAGCAGCTCCTACGAGCAGTACTTC. It specifies CATSSSYEQYF.